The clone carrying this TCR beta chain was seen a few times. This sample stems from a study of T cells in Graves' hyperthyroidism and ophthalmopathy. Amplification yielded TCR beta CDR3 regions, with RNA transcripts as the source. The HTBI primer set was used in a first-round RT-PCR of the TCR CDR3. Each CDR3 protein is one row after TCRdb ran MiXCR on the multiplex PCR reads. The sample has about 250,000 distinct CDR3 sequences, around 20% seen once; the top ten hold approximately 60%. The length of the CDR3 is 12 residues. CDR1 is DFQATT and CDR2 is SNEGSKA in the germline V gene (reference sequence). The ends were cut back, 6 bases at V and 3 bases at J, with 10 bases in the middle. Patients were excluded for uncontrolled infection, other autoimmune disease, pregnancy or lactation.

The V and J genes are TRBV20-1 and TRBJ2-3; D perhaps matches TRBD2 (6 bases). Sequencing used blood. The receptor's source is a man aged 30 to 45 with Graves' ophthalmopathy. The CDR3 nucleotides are TGCAGTGCCACGGACTATACAGATACGCAGTATTTT. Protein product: CSATDYTDTQYF.